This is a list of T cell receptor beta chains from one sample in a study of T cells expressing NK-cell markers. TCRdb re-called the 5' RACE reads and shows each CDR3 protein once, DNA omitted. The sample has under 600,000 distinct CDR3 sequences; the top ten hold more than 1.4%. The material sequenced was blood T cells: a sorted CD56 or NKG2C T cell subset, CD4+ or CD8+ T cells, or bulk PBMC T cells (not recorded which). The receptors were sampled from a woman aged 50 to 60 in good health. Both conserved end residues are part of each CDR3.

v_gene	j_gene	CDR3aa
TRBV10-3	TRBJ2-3	CAIRLGSGIDTQYF
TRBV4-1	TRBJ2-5	CASSQVVAGGETQYF
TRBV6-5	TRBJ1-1	CASSYSWNGGDTEAFF
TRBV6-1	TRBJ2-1	CASSAGARVREQFF
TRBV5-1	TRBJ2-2	CASSLLGEVLFF
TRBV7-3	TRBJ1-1	CASSLSGTNTEAFF
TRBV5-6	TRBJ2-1	CASSSRTSRYEQFF
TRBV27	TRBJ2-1	CASSSLGGPEDEQFF
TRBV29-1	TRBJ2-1	CSVEGYNEQFF
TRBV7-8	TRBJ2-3	CASSLEGQWGPDTQYF
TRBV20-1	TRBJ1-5	CSGRDSLNQPQHF
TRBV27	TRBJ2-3	CASRGMGWDPTREDTQYF
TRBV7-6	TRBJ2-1	CASSLVRKGSYNEQFF
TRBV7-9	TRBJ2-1	CASTLRGSGRADNEQFF
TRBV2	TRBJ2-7	CASTYEHSYEQYF
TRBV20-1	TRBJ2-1	CSAPLSSGTWNEQFF
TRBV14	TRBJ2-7	CASSQDLLYEQYF
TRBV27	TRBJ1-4	CASSLRDYRGPNEKLFF
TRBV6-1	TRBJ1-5	CASSEALGGQGLAQHF
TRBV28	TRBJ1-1	CASSGPMNTEAFF
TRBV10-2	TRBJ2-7	CASSESSAGRNEQYF
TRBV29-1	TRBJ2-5	CSVEVGVGETQYF
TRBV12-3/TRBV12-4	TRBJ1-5	CASRQGVPSNQPQHF
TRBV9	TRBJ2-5	CASSAPRGPETQYF
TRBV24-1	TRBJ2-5	CATSGGTSGREETQYF
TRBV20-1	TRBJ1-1	CSAREGGQYTEAFF
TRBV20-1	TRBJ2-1	CSALRLAGDSEQFF
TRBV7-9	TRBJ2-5	CASSPRTSGRRPQETQYF
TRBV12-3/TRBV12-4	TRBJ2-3	CASSLEVPGRSHTQYF
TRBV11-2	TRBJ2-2	CASSFWESKVRTGELFF
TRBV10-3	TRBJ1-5	CAISLGGLGNQPQHF
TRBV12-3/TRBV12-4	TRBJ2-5	CASSYIYGISKETQYF
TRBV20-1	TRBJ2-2	CSARRRGLAGGGELFF
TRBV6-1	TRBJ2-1	CASSIAGGWFF
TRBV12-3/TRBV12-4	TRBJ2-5	CASSPRLETQYF
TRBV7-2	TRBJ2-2	CASSPLWGLAGVQNTGELFF
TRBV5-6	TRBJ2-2	CASSNPLAGVAGELFF
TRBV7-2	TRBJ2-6	CASSLLGGRDSGANVLTF
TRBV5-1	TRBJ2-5	CASSLESVETQYF
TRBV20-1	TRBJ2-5	CSASGGTQETQYF
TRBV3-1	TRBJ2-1	CASSQSMWKLNEQFF
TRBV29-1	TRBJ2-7	CSVLLRAGSGHEQYF
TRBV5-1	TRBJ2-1	CASSQGTGFGEQFF
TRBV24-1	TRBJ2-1	CATSDLDRPKQFF
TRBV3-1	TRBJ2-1	CASSQNWASQGPNEQFF
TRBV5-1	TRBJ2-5	CASSLDNRRQETQYF
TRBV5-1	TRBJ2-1	CASSLDGSGLEQFF
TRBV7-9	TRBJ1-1	CASIEDTEAFF